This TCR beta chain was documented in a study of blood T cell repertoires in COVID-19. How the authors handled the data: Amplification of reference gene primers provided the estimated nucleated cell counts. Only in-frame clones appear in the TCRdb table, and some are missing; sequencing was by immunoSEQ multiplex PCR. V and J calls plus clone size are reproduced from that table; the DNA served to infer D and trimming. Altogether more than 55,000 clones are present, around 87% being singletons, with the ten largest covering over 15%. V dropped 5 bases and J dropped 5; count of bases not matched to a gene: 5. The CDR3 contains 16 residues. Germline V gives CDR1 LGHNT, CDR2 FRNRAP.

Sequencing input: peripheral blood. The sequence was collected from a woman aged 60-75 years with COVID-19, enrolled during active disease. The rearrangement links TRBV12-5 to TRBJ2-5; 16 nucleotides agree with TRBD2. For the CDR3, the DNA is TGTGCTAGTGGTCTGGGGACTAGCGGGAGGGGGGAGACCCAGTACTTC. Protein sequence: CASGLGTSGRGETQYF.